These T cell receptor beta chains were read from a single sample in a study of blood T cell repertoires in COVID-19. The table came from immunoSEQ multiplex PCR; TCRdb's copy has only in-frame clones and leaves some out. The data show about 18,000 clones, roughly 84% seen once. Material: peripheral blood. Receptors were obtained from a man aged 35-49 years with active COVID-19. Each CDR3 is given with its conserved first and last residue. D genes are given only for firm matches. Clone size is not always given. Where it is, it says once, few, many or a class for expanded clones.

d_call	v_call	j_call	clone_size	cdr3_aa	cdr3_nt
NA	TRBV3-1/TRBV3-2	TRBJ2-3	NA	CASSQTRETQYF	TGTGCCAGCAGCCAAACGAGGGAAACGCAGTATTTT
NA	TRBV7-2	TRBJ1-3	NA	CASSLQGSTIYF	TGTGCCAGCAGCTTGCAGGGAAGCACCATATATTTT
NA	TRBV23-1	TRBJ2-1	NA	CASSQSALSGVHNEQFF	TGCGCCAGCAGTCAATCGGCATTGTCGGGAGTCCACAATGAGCAGTTCTTC
TRBD2	TRBV5-1	TRBJ2-7	NA	CASSHSSGDSYEQYF	TGCGCCAGCAGCCACAGTAGCGGGGATTCCTACGAGCAGTACTTC
NA	TRBV6-2/TRBV6-3	TRBJ2-1	NA	CASSQHVSRGTEQFF	TGTGCCAGCAGTCAACACGTAAGCAGGGGCACTGAGCAGTTCTTC
TRBD2	TRBV4-1	TRBJ2-1	once	CASSQSSGSNYEQFF	TGCGCCAGCAGCCAATCCAGCGGGAGTAATTATGAGCAGTTCTTC
NA	TRBV7-3	TRBJ2-2	NA	CASSLSDLPAGELFF	TGTGCCAGCAGCTTATCGGACTTACCCGCCGGGGAGCTGTTTTTT
NA	TRBV27	TRBJ2-1	NA	CASSLLGTSYNEQFF	TGTGCCAGCAGTTTACTTGGGACTTCCTACAATGAGCAGTTCTTC
NA	TRBV4-3	TRBJ2-3	NA	CASSQERGGPSDTQYF	TGCGCCAGCAGCCAAGAGAGGGGGGGGCCCTCAGATACGCAGTATTTT
NA	TRBV7-2	TRBJ2-1	NA	CASSSILASSYNEQFF	TGTGCCAGCAGCTCTATCTTGGCTAGCTCCTACAATGAGCAGTTCTTC
NA	TRBV28	TRBJ2-7	NA	CASSSPSSYEQYF	TGTGCCAGCAGTTCCCCGAGCTCCTACGAGCAGTACTTC
NA	TRBV25-1	TRBJ1-1	NA	CASTAVNTEAFF	TGTGCCAGTACAGCAGTCAACACTGAAGCTTTCTTT
TRBD2	TRBV10-2	TRBJ2-5	NA	CASTEGTGGPKETQYF	TGCGCCAGCACCGAGGGGACGGGAGGGCCGAAGGAGACCCAGTACTTC
TRBD2	TRBV7-9	TRBJ2-1	once	CASSLALTSGDSYNEQFF	TGTGCCAGCAGCTTAGCGCTTACTAGCGGGGATTCCTACAATGAGCAGTTCTTC
TRBD2	TRBV2	TRBJ2-7	NA	CASSGRGLAGGPWYF	TGTGCCAGCAGTGGGCGGGGACTAGCGGGAGGGCCGTGGTACTTC
TRBD1	TRBV7-9	TRBJ2-7	NA	CASSPGTGGILYEQYF	TGTGCCAGCAGTCCAGGGACAGGGGGTATACTCTACGAGCAGTACTTC
NA	TRBV7-9	TRBJ1-1	NA	CASSLRAGLVTEAFF	TGTGCCAGCAGCTTAAGAGCAGGGCTGGTCACTGAAGCTTTCTTT
NA	TRBV27	TRBJ1-2	NA	CASSRTANNYGYTF	TGTGCCAGCAGTCGGACAGCCAATAACTATGGCTACACCTTC
NA	TRBV6-6	TRBJ2-1	NA	CASSSLGGAAYNEQFF	TGTGCCAGCAGTTCTCTAGGGGGAGCAGCTTACAATGAGCAGTTCTTC
TRBD1	TRBV5-4	TRBJ1-6	NA	CASSLTGVSPLHF	TGTGCCAGCAGCCTTACAGGGGTATCACCCCTCCACTTT
TRBD2	TRBV18	TRBJ2-7	NA	CASSPGGLAVSYEQYF	TGTGCCAGCTCACCAGGGGGACTAGCGGTCTCCTACGAGCAGTACTTC
NA	TRBV5-1	TRBJ2-5	NA	CASSFPGTQYF	TGCGCCAGCAGCTTCCCAGGGACCCAGTACTTC
NA	TRBV30	TRBJ2-3	NA	CAWRVTGSTDTQYF	TGTGCCTGGAGGGTGACAGGTAGCACAGATACGCAGTATTTT
TRBD1	TRBV29-1	TRBJ2-2	once	CSVVRRGQGGTGELFF	TGCAGCGTTGTACGACGGGGACAGGGAGGCACCGGGGAGCTGTTTTTT
NA	TRBV18	TRBJ2-7	NA	CASSPGRGTYEQYF	TGTGCCAGCTCACCAGGCAGAGGGACCTACGAGCAGTACTTC
NA	TRBV9	TRBJ1-2	NA	CASSGRSGALNYGYTF	TGTGCCAGCAGCGGACGCAGCGGAGCTCTTAACTATGGCTACACCTTC
NA	TRBV29-1	TRBJ2-5	few	CSVFPGEPLQETQYF	TGCAGCGTCTTCCCGGGAGAACCCCTCCAAGAGACCCAGTACTTC
NA	TRBV6-2/TRBV6-3	TRBJ1-6	NA	CASSYLAGRFGSPLHF	TGTGCCAGCAGTTACCTGGCAGGGCGCTTTGGCTCACCCCTCCACTTT
TRBD1	TRBV5-1	TRBJ1-2	once	CASSLRGQLGYTF	TGCGCCAGCAGCTTGAGGGGGCAGCTGGGCTACACCTTC
NA	TRBV18	TRBJ1-1	NA	CASSPFIREETEAFF	TGTGCCAGCTCACCCTTCATCAGGGAAGAAACTGAAGCTTTCTTT
TRBD1	TRBV5-1	TRBJ1-2	NA	CASSFVTGDYGYTF	TGCGCCAGCAGCTTTGTGACAGGGGACTATGGCTACACCTTC
NA	TRBV7-6	TRBJ1-1	NA	CASSLARLRDMNTEAFF	TGTGCCAGCAGCTTAGCTCGTCTTCGAGACATGAACACTGAAGCTTTCTTT
NA	TRBV21-1	TRBJ1-1	NA	CASSKVGGKGNTEAFF	TGTGCCAGCAGCAAAGTAGGGGGCAAGGGGAACACTGAAGCTTTCTTT
TRBD1	TRBV27	TRBJ2-1	once	CASSGQGAYNEQFF	TGTGCCAGCAGCGGACAGGGGGCGTACAATGAGCAGTTCTTC
NA	TRBV19	TRBJ1-5	NA	CASRGPPSNQPQHF	TGTGCCAGCAGGGGACCTCCTAGCAATCAGCCCCAGCATTTT
TRBD2	TRBV2	TRBJ2-1	NA	CASSALAGTYNEQFF	TGTGCCAGCAGTGCGCTAGCGGGGACCTACAATGAGCAGTTCTTC
TRBD1	TRBV2	TRBJ2-1	NA	CASRLPGQGYNEQFF	TGTGCCAGCAGACTCCCGGGACAGGGCTACAATGAGCAGTTCTTC
NA	TRBV30	TRBJ1-3	NA	CAWGKPGHLSGNTIYF	TGTGCCTGGGGCAAACCGGGACATCTCTCTGGAAACACCATATATTTT
TRBD1	TRBV6-5	TRBJ2-7	NA	CASSYGGRGYEQYF	TGTGCCAGCAGTTACGGGGGCAGGGGGTACGAGCAGTACTTC
TRBD1	TRBV25-1	TRBJ1-1	NA	CASSQPRGQGNTEAFF	TGTGCCAGCAGCCAACCTAGGGGACAGGGGAACACTGAAGCTTTCTTT
NA	TRBV11-2	TRBJ2-7	NA	CASSLTPTRSYEQYF	TGTGCCAGCAGCCTCACTCCTACCCGCTCCTACGAGCAGTACTTC
NA	TRBV5-1	TRBJ1-5	NA	CASSLNGNQPQHF	TGCGCCAGCAGCTTGAACGGGAATCAGCCCCAGCATTTT
NA	TRBV5-6	TRBJ2-7	NA	CASSLRRHSNSYEQYF	TGTGCCAGCAGCTTGAGGCGACACTCGAACTCCTACGAGCAGTACTTC
NA	TRBV5-1	TRBJ1-2	NA	CASSLEGLDNGYTF	TGCGCCAGCAGCTTGGAGGGACTAGATAATGGCTACACCTTC
TRBD1	TRBV27	TRBJ2-7	NA	CASSSPSGQAYEQYF	TGTGCCAGCAGTTCACCAAGTGGACAGGCCTACGAGCAGTACTTC
NA	TRBV27	TRBJ1-4	NA	CASSLTRGASEKLFF	TGTGCCAGCAGTCTCACAAGGGGCGCAAGTGAAAAACTGTTTTTT
NA	TRBV7-9	TRBJ1-2	NA	CASSLLAGDNGYTF	TGTGCCAGCAGCTTACTTGCAGGGGACAATGGCTACACCTTC
NA	TRBV5-8	TRBJ2-3	NA	CASSLLGGSTDTQYF	TGTGCCAGCAGCTTATTGGGGGGAAGCACAGATACGCAGTATTTT
NA	TRBV7-9	TRBJ1-3	NA	CASSPLASRANSGNTIYF	TGTGCCAGCAGCCCCTTAGCAAGCAGGGCTAACTCTGGAAACACCATATATTTT
TRBD1	TRBV5-6	TRBJ2-5	NA	CASSWGQGVETQYF	TGTGCCAGCAGCTGGGGCCAGGGGGTTGAGACCCAGTACTTC
NA	TRBV6-5	TRBJ1-2	NA	CASSHRDTRYGYTF	TGTGCCAGCAGTCACCGGGACACACGTTATGGCTACACCTTC
TRBD2	TRBV6-2/TRBV6-3	TRBJ2-7	NA	CASSDWAGGTYEQYF	TGTGCCAGCAGTGACTGGGCGGGAGGAACCTACGAGCAGTACTTC
TRBD1	TRBV29-1	TRBJ2-7	NA	CSAGTWTGAYEQYF	TGCAGCGCCGGAACATGGACAGGGGCCTACGAGCAGTACTTC